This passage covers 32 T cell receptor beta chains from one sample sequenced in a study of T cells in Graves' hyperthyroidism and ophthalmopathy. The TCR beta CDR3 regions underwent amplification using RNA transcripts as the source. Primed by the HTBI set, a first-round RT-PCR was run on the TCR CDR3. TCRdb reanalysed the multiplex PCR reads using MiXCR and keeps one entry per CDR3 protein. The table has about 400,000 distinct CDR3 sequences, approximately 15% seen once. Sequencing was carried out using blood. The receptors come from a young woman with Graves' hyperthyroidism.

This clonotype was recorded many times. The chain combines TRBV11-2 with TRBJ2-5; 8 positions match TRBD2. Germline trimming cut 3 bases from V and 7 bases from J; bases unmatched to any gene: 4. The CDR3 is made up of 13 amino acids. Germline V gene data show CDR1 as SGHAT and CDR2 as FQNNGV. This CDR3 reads CASSLNGGGTQYF. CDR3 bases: TGTGCCAGCAGCTTGAACGGGGGGGGGACCCAGTACTTC.

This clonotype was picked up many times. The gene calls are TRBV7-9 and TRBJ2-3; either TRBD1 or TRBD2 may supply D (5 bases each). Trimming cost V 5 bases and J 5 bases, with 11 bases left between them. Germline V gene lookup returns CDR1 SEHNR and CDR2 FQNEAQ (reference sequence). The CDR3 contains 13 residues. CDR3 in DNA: TGTGCCAGCAGCCCAAGAGGGGTAGATACGCAGTATTTT. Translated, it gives CASSPRGVDTQYF.

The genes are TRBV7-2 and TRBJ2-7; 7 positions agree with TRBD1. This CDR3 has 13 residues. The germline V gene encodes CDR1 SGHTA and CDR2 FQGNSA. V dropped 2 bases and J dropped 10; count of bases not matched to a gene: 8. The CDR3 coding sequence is TGTGCCAGCAGCTTAAGGGGGCAGATTGAACAGTACTTC. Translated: CASSLRGQIEQYF. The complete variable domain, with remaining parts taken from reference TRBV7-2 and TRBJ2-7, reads GAGVSQSPSNKVTEKGKDVELRCDPISGHTALYWYRQSLGQGLEFLIYFQGNSAPDKSGLPSDRFSAERTGGSVSTLTIQRTQQEDSAVYLCASSLRGQIEQYFGPGTRLTVT.

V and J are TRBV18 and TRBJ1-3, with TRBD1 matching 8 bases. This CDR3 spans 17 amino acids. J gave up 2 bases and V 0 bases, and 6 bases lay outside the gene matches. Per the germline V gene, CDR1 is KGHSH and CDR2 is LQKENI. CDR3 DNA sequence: TGTGCCAGCTCACCACCGGACAGGGCGATTACTGGAAACACCATATATTTT. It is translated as CASSPPDRAITGNTIYF. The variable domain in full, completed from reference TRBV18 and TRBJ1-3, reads NAGVMQNPRHLVRRRGQEARLRCSPMKGHSHVYWYRQLPEEGLKFMVYLQKENIIDESGMPKERFSAEFPKEGPSILRIQQVVRGDSAAYFCASSPPDRAITGNTIYFGEGSWLTVV.

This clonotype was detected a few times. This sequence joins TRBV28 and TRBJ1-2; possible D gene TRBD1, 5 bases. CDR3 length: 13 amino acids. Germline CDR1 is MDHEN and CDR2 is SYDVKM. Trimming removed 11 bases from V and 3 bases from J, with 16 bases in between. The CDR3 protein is CAGSGGEDYGYTF. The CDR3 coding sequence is TGTGCCGGTTCCGGGGGAGAAGACTATGGCTACACCTTC.

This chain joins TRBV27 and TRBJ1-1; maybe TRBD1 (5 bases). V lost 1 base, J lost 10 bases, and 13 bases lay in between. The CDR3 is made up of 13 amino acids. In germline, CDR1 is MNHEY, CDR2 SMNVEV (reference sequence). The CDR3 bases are TGTGCCAGCAGTTTATTCAGGGACCCGCCAGCTTTCTTT. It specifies CASSLFRDPPAFF.

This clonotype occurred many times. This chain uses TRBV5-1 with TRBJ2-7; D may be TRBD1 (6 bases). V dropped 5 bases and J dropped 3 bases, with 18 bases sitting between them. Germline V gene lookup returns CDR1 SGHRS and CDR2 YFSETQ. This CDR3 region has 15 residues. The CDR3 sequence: CASRVGQLHRYEQYF. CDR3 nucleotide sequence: TGCGCCAGCAGGGTTGGACAGCTCCATCGCTACGAGCAGTACTTC. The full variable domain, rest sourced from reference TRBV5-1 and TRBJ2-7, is KAGVTQTPRYLIKTRGQQVTLSCSPISGHRSVSWYQQTPGQGLQFLFEYFSETQRNKGNFPGRFSGRQFSNSRSEMNVSTLELGDSALYLCASRVGQLHRYEQYFGPGTRLTVT.

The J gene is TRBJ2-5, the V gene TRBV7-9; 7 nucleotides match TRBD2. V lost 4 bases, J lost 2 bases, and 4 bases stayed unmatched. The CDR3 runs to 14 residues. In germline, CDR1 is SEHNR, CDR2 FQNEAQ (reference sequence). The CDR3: CASSSGGWQETQYF. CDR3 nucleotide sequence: TGTGCCAGCAGCTCCGGGGGGTGGCAAGAGACCCAGTACTTC.

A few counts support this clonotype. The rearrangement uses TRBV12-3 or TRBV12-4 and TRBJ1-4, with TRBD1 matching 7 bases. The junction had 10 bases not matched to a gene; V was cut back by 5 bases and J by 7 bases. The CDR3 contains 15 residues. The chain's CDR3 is CASSKKTGLSEKLFF. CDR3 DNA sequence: TGTGCCAGCAGTAAAAAGACAGGGTTAAGTGAAAAACTGTTTTTT.

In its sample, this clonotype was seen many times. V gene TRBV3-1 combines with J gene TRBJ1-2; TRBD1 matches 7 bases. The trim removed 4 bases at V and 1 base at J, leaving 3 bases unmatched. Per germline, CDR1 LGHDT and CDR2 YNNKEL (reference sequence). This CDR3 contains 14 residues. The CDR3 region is CASSPRGYNYGYTF. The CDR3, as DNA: TGTGCCAGCAGCCCCAGGGGGTATAACTATGGCTACACCTTC.

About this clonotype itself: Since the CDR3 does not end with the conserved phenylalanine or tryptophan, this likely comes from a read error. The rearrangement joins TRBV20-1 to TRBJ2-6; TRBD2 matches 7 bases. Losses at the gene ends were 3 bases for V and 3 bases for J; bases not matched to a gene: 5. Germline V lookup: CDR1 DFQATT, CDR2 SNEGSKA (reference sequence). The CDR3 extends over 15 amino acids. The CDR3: CSASSSGGGANVLTL. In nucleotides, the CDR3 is TGCAGTGCTAGCTCATCGGGGGGTGGGGCCAACGTCCTGACTCTC.

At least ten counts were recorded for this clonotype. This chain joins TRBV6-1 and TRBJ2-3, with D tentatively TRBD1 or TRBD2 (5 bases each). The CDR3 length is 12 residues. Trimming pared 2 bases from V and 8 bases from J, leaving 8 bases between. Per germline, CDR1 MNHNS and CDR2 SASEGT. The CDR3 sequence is CASSEWGITQYF. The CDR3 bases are TGTGCCAGCAGTGAATGGGGGATTACGCAGTATTTT.

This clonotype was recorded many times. The CDR3: CASSERTGKERETQYF. The CDR3 nucleotides are TGCGCCAGCAGTGAGCGGACAGGAAAAGAGAGGGAGACCCAGTACTTC. This chain uses TRBV10-2 with TRBJ2-5; 7 bases line up with TRBD1. V dropped 2 bases and J dropped 5; count of bases not matched to a gene: 11. Germline V gene sequence: CDR1 WSHSY, CDR2 SAAADI. The CDR3 spans 16 residues.

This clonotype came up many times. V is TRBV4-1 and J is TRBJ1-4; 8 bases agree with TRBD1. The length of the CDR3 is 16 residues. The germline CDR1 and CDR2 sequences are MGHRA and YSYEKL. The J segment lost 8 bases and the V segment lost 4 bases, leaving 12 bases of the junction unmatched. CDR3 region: CASSPTPGRGREKLFF. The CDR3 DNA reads TGCGCCAGCAGCCCGACTCCGGGCAGGGGGCGAGAAAAACTGTTTTTT.

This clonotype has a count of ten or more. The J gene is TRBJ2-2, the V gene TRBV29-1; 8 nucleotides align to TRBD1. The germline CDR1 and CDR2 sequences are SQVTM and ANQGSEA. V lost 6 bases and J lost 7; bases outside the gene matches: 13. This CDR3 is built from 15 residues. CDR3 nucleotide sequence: TGCAGCGTCCTTGATGACAGGGGATATGTCGGGGAGCTGTTTTTT. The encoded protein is CSVLDDRGYVGELFF.

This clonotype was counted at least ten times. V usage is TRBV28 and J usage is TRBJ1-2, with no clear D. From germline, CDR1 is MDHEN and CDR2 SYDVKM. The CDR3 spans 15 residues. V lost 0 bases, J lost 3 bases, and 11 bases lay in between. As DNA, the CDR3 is TGTGCCAGCAGTTTATGGGGCCGGGCCGACTATGGCTACACCTTC. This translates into CASSLWGRADYGYTF.

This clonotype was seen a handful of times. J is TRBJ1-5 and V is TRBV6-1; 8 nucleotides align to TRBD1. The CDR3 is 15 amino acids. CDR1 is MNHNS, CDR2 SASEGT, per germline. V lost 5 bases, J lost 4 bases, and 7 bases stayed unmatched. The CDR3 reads CASSPQGAVNQPQHF. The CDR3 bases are TGTGCCAGCAGTCCTCAGGGGGCAGTGAATCAGCCCCAGCATTTT.

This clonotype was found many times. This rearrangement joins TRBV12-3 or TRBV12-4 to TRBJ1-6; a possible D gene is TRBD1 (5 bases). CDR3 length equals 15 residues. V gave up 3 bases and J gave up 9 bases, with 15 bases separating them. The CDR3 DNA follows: TGTGCCAGCAGTTTCAATGGGGAGGGGAGTTCACCCCTCCACTTT. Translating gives CASSFNGEGSSPLHF.

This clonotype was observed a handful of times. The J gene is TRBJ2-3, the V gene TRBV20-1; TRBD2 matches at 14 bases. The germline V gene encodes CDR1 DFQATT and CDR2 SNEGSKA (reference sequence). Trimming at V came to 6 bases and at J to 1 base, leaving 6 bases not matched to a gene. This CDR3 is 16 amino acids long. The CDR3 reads CSAGTSGSVGTDTQYF. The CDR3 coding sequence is TGCAGTGCAGGGACTAGCGGGAGCGTGGGCACAGATACGCAGTATTTT.

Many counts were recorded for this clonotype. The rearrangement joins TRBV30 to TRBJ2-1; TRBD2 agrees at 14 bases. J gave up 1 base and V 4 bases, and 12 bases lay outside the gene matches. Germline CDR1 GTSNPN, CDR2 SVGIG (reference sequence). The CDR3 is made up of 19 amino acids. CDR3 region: CAWKRMGTSGRGSYNEQFF. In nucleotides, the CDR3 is TGTGCCTGGAAGCGTATGGGGACTAGCGGGAGAGGATCCTACAATGAGCAGTTCTTC.

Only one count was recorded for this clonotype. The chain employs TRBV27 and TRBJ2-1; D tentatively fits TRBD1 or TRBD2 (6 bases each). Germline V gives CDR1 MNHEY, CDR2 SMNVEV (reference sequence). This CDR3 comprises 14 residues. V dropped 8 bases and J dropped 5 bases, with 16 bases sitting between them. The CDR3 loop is CASCIQGRHNEQFF. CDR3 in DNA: TGTGCCAGCTGCATCCAGGGGAGGCACAATGAGCAGTTCTTC.

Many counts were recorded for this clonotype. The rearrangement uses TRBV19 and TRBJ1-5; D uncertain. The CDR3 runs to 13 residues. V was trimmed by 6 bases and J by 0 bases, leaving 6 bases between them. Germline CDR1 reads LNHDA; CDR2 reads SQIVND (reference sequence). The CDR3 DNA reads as TGTGCCAGTAGCGACAATAGCAATCAGCCCCAGCATTTT. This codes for CASSDNSNQPQHF.

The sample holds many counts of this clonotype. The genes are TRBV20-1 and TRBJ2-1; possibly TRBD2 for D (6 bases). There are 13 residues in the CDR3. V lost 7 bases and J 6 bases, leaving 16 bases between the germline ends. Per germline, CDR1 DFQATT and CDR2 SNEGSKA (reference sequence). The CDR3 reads CSVDPGDPNEQFF. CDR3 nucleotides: TGCAGTGTGGATCCGGGAGACCCCAATGAGCAGTTCTTC.

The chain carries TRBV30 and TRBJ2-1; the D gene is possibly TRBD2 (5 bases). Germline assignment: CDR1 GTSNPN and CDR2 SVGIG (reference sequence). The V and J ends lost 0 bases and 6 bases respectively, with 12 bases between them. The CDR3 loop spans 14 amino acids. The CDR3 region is CAWSVQAVSNEQFF. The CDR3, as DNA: TGTGCCTGGAGTGTTCAAGCGGTTAGCAATGAGCAGTTCTTC.

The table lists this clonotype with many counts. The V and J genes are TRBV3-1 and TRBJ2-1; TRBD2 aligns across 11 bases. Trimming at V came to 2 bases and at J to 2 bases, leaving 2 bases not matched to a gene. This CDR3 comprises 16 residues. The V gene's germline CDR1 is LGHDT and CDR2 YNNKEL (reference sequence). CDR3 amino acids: CASSQRLAGPYNEQFF. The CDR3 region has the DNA TGTGCCAGCAGCCAAAGACTAGCGGGGCCCTACAATGAGCAGTTCTTC.

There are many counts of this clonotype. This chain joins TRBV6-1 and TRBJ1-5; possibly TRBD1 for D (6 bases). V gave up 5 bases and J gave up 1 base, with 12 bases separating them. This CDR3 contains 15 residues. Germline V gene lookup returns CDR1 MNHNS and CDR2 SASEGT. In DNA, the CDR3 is TGTGCCAGCAGTAGCAGGGGTTTAAGCAATCAGCCCCAGCATTTT. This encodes CASSSRGLSNQPQHF.

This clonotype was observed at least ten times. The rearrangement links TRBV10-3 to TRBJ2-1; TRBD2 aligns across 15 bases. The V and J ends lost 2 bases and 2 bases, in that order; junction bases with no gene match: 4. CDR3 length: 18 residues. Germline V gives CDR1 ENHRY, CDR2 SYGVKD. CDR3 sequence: CAISEPGTSGGPYNEQFF. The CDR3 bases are TGTGCCATCAGTGAGCCTGGGACTAGCGGGGGGCCCTACAATGAGCAGTTCTTC.

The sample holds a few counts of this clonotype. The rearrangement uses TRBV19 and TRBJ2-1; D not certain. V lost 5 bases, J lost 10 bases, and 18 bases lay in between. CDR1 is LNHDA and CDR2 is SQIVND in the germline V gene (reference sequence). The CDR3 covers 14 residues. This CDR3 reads CASSARDWAGEQFF. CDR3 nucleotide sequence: TGTGCCAGTAGTGCCCGAGACTGGGCCGGGGAGCAGTTCTTC.

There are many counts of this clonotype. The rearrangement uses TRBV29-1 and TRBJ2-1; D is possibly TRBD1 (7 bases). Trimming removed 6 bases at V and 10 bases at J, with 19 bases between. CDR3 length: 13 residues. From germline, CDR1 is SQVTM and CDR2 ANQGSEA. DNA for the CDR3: TGCAGCGTCAACCCGACAGGGACTGGGGAGCAGTTCTTC. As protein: CSVNPTGTGEQFF.

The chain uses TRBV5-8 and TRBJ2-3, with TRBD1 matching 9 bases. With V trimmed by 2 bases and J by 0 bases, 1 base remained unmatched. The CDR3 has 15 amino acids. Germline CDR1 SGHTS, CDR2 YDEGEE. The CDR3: CASSFGQGSTDTQYF. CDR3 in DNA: TGTGCCAGCAGCTTCGGACAGGGGAGCACAGATACGCAGTATTTT.

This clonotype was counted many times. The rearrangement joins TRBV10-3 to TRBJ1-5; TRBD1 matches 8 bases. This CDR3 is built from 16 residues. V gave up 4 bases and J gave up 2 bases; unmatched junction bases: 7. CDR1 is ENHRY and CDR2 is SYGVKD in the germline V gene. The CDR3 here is CAISGDRLRGNQPQHF. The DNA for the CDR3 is TGTGCCATCAGTGGGGACAGGCTGCGGGGCAATCAGCCCCAGCATTTT.

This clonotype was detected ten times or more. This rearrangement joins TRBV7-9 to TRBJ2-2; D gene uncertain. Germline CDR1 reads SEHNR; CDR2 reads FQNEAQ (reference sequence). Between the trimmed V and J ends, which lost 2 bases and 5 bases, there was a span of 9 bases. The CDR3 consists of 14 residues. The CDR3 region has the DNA TGTGCCAGCAGCTTAACCCAATCGACCGGGGAGCTGTTTTTT. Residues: CASSLTQSTGELFF.